This TCR beta chain comes out of a study of cytomegalovirus exposure and HLA in healthy donors. Primers: 60 Vbeta forward and 13 Jbeta reverse. Assay used: immunoSEQ multiplex PCR; TCRdb lists only in-frame clones, some missing. The sample records around 160,000 clones, about 80% being singletons. Broader study findings: DRB1 had the most TCR associations and HLA-C the fewest, a later analysis found, with rates varying by HLA locus. V- and J-gene trimming in TCR beta was tied to a missense DCLRE1C variant by an analysis performed later. According to a later analysis, most TCR beta chains associated with CMV appeared HLA-restricted. Presence/absence analyses supposed approximately even sequencing depth among donors.

To note about this clone: Its antigen remains unknown.

Germline assignment: CDR1 SNHLY and CDR2 FYNNEI. The CDR3 has 15 amino acids. Trimming stripped 7 bases from V and 4 bases from J, with 16 bases between. The source material was PBMCs. The receptor was isolated from a man aged 45-60 years in good health and CMV-seropositive. V and J are TRBV2 and TRBJ1-4, with D perhaps TRBD1 (5 bases). The CDR3 DNA reads as TGTGCCAGCAAAAAAAACGGGGGAGGTAATGAAAAACTGTTTTTT. Translation: CASKKNGGGNEKLFF.